This T cell receptor beta chain was sequenced for a study of blood T cell repertoires in COVID-19. Across the whole study: The cDNA or gDNA used as material had been derived from T cells, B-cell-depleted T cells, or PBMCs.

V lost 0 bases and J lost 6, with 7 bases in between. Germline V lookup: CDR1 SGHNT, CDR2 YYREEE (reference sequence). The length of the CDR3 is 12 residues. Profiling relied on immunoSEQ multiplex PCR, and the TCRdb table lists in-frame clones only, not all of them. The sample contains about 50,000 clones, roughly 80% of which appear only once. There are a few counts of this clone. Sequenced: peripheral blood. The clonotype comes from a woman in her sixties with acute or convalescent COVID-19. The genes are TRBV5-4 and TRBJ2-7; D ambiguous. In DNA, the CDR3 is TGTGCCAGCAGCTTGGTGGGCGTCGAGCAGTACTTC. Translating it yields CASSLVGVEQYF. Looking up the rest from reference TRBV5-4 and TRBJ2-7 gives the full variable domain: ETGVTQSPTHLIKTRGQQVTLRCSSQSGHNTVSWYQQALGQGPQFIFQYYREEENGRGNFPPRFSGLQFPNYSSELNVNALELDDSALYLCASSLVGVEQYFGPGTRLTVT.